The 21 T cell receptor beta chains below were found in one sample sequenced in a study of blood T cell repertoires in COVID-19. TCRdb's table, derived via immunoSEQ multiplex PCR, lists solely in-frame clones and lacks some. This table holds 360,000 or so clones, about nine tenths found once. Material: peripheral blood. The receptors come from a woman aged 55-69 years with COVID-19, enrolled during active disease.

The J gene is TRBJ1-3, the V gene TRBV6-5; 9 bases are a match to TRBD1. The germline CDR1 and CDR2 sequences are MNHEY and SVGAGI. The CDR3 is 14 residues long. The V and J ends lost 5 bases and 7 bases, in that order; junction bases with no gene match: 6. The CDR3 bases are TGTGCCAGCAGTCTGGACAGGGGAGGGAACACCATATATTTT. Amino acids: CASSLDRGGNTIYF.

The V and J genes are TRBV9 and TRBJ2-3, with 15 bases fitting TRBD2. CDR1 SGDLS and CDR2 YYNGEE come from the germline V gene. The CDR3 length is 18 residues. With 3 bases clipped from V and 5 bases from J, the junction kept 10 bases outside the gene matches. Written as DNA, the CDR3 is TGTGCCAGCAGCGAGCCTGGGACTAGCGGGGGGAGGAAAGATACGCAGTATTTT. It yields the protein CASSEPGTSGGRKDTQYF. Complete variable domain (other parts from reference TRBV9 and TRBJ2-3): DSGVTQTPKHLITATGQRVTLRCSPRSGDLSVYWYQQSLDQGLQFLIQYYNGEERAKGNILERFSAQQFPDLHSELNLSSLELGDSALYFCASSEPGTSGGRKDTQYFGPGTRLTVL.

The J gene is TRBJ1-6, the V gene TRBV28; D may be TRBD1 (6 bases). The CDR3 length is 13 residues. V was shortened by 10 bases and J by 9 bases, with 16 bases between the two germline ends. Germline assignment: CDR1 MDHEN and CDR2 SYDVKM. The CDR3 protein is CATYRDGTSPLHF. DNA of the CDR3: TGTGCCACTTACAGGGACGGTACTTCACCCCTCCACTTT. The full variable domain, rest sourced from reference TRBV28 and TRBJ1-6, is DVKVTQSSRYLVKRTGEKVFLECVQDMDHENMFWYRQDPGLGLRLIYFSYDVKMKEKGDIPEGYSVSREKKERFSLILESASTNQTSMYLCATYRDGTSPLHFGNGTRLTVT.

A single count supports this clone. The chain employs TRBV19 and TRBJ2-7; D perhaps matches TRBD1 (6 bases). There are 14 residues in the CDR3. The V end lost 1 base, the J end lost 3 bases, and 10 bases lay between the germline ends. Germline CDR1 LNHDA, CDR2 SQIVND (reference sequence). CDR3 sequence reads: CASSIATTGYEQYF. In DNA, the CDR3 is TGTGCCAGTAGTATAGCCACGACAGGCTACGAGCAGTACTTC. Drawing the rest from reference TRBV19 and TRBJ2-7, the complete variable domain is DGGITQSPKYLFRKEGQNVTLSCEQNLNHDAMYWYRQDPGQGLRLIYYSQIVNDFQKGDIAEGYSVSREKKESFPLTVTSAQKNPTAFYLCASSIATTGYEQYFGPGTRLTVT.

The rearrangement joins TRBV15 to TRBJ1-6, with D uncertain. V was shortened by 0 bases and J by 9 bases, with 6 bases between the two germline ends. This CDR3 has 13 amino acids. Germline-derived CDR1 and CDR2 are LNHNV and YYDKDF (reference sequence). The CDR3 reads CATSRDSGSPLHF. CDR3 bases: TGTGCCACCAGCAGAGATTCAGGTTCACCCCTCCACTTT.

The table lists this clone with a count of one. The chain uses TRBV18 and TRBJ1-3; D is unclear. The germline V gene has CDR1 KGHSH and CDR2 LQKENI. V was shortened by 4 bases and J by 5 bases, with 18 bases between the two germline ends. This CDR3 spans 16 amino acids. CDR3 in DNA: TGTGCCAGCTCACGAGAGCAAACAGCGGGTAGAAACACCATATATTTT. Protein product: CASSREQTAGRNTIYF.

CDR3 amino acids: CASKGQYSGNTIYF. The CDR3 DNA reads as TGTGCCAGCAAAGGACAGTACTCTGGAAACACCATATATTTT. The gene calls are TRBV6-5 and TRBJ1-3; D possibly corresponds to TRBD1 (6 bases). The CDR3 has 14 amino acids. Germline loops: CDR1 MNHEY, CDR2 SVGAGI. Trimming left V 7 bases short and J 0 bases short, with 10 bases between.

CDR3 DNA: TGTGCCAGCAGCAAAAGGACTAGCGCGGGAACAGAGCAGTTCTTC. Translating gives CASSKRTSAGTEQFF. V is TRBV11-1 and J is TRBJ2-1; 9 nucleotides align to TRBD2. This CDR3 contains 15 residues. Germline CDR1 and CDR2: SGHAT and FQDESV (reference sequence). The ends lost 5 bases at V and 10 bases at J; junction bases unmatched: 12. Full variable domain (missing parts from reference TRBV11-1 and TRBJ2-1): EAEVAQSPRYKITEKSQAVAFWCDPISGHATLYWYRQILGQGPELLVQFQDESVVDDSQLPKDRFSAERLKGVDSTLKIQPAELGDSAMYLCASSKRTSAGTEQFFGPGTRLTVL.

The chain recombines TRBV9 with TRBJ1-6, with 10 bases matching TRBD1. Looked up from germline, CDR1 is SGDLS and CDR2 is YYNGEE. V trimming: 2 bases; J trimming: 8 bases; junction bases outside the gene matches: 4. The CDR3 has 15 residues. CDR3 coding DNA: TGTGCCAGCAGCGTTCGCGGGACAGGGGATTCACCCCTCCACTTT. Protein: CASSVRGTGDSPLHF.

The chain has TRBV6-1 and TRBJ1-1, with 8 bases that match TRBD1. Unmatched junction bases numbered 16, after V lost 1 base and J lost 3 bases. The CDR3 consists of 19 residues. CDR1 and CDR2 (germline): MNHNS, SASEGT. The CDR3 protein is CASSEGDRTGRLRDTEAFF. The CDR3 DNA sequence: TGTGCCAGCAGTGAAGGGGACAGGACAGGGCGTCTAAGGGACACTGAAGCTTTCTTT.

CDR3 sequence reads: CASSSTGTGGEKLFF. The CDR3, as DNA: TGTGCCAGCAGCTCTACCGGGACAGGGGGCGAAAAACTGTTTTTT. The chain is built from TRBV5-6 and TRBJ1-4; 12 positions match TRBD1. This CDR3 contains 15 residues. V shed 3 bases, J shed 8 bases, and the junction held 5 bases outside the gene matches. CDR1 SGHDT and CDR2 YYEEEE come from the germline V gene.

This chain connects TRBV7-2 to TRBJ2-1; TRBD2 matches at 8 bases. CDR1 is SGHTA, CDR2 FQGNSA, per germline. This CDR3 has 18 amino acids. J was trimmed by 4 bases and V by 2 bases; bases with no gene match: 13. The CDR3 DNA is TGTGCCAGCAGCTTAACACCCCCCGGACTAGCAGCTTACAATGAGCAGTTCTTC. Amino acids: CASSLTPPGLAAYNEQFF.

The chain is built from TRBV6-5 and TRBJ2-1; weak D call: TRBD2 (6 bases). This CDR3 has 12 amino acids. The germline V gene encodes CDR1 MNHEY and CDR2 SVGAGI. The V gene lost 6 bases and the J gene lost 9 bases, with 12 bases spanning the gap. As DNA, the CDR3 is TGTGCCAGCAGCCCCAGGAGGGGTGAGCAGTTCTTC. This codes for CASSPRRGEQFF.

J is TRBJ1-2 and V is TRBV12-3 or TRBV12-4; D remains unclear. V lost 1 base, J lost 7 bases, and 10 bases lay in between. The CDR3 runs 13 residues. The CDR3 here is CASSLGREVGYTF. The CDR3 nucleotides read TGTGCCAGCAGTTTAGGGAGGGAGGTTGGCTACACCTTC.

The chain combines TRBV25-1 with TRBJ1-6; D uncertain. Germline V gene lookup returns CDR1 MGHDK and CDR2 SYGVNS. Trimming left V 6 bases short and J 4 bases short, with 10 bases between. The CDR3 has 14 amino acids. CDR3: CASSPGSYNSPLHF. In nucleotides, the CDR3 is TGTGCCAGCAGCCCCGGGTCTTATAATTCACCCCTCCACTTT.

The rearrangement joins TRBV19 to TRBJ2-2; D is unresolved. Germline CDR1 and CDR2: LNHDA and SQIVND (reference sequence). The CDR3 is 12 amino acids. Trimming stripped 7 bases from V and 4 bases from J, with 7 bases between. Here the CDR3 reads CASTRFTGELFF. The CDR3 DNA sequence: TGTGCCAGTACCAGGTTCACCGGGGAGCTGTTTTTT.

The chain combines TRBV19 with TRBJ1-2; 7 nucleotides agree with TRBD1. Looked up from germline, CDR1 is LNHDA and CDR2 is SQIVND (reference sequence). The CDR3 extends over 13 amino acids. V lost 9 bases to trimming and J lost 0 bases; unmatched junction nucleotides: 4. In DNA form, the CDR3 reads TGTGCCAGCGAACAGGGGACTAACTATGGCTACACCTTC. This sequence encodes CASEQGTNYGYTF.

CDR3 sequence (DNA): TGTGCCAGCAGCCGTACGAGCAGGCCCGGCTACACCTTC. As protein: CASSRTSRPGYTF. This chain uses TRBV21-1 with TRBJ1-2; the table's D call of TRBD1 was not tested on the DNA. TRBV21-1 is a recognized pseudogene. This CDR3 is 13 amino acids long.

The V gene is TRBV30, the J gene TRBJ1-4, with D possibly matching TRBD1 (6 bases). V lost 5 bases and J lost 3, with 10 bases in between. The germline V gene encodes CDR1 GTSNPN and CDR2 SVGIG (reference sequence). The CDR3 is made up of 13 amino acids. The CDR3 coding sequence is TGTGCCTGGCCTACAGGGCCTAATGAAAAACTGTTTTTT. Translation gives CAWPTGPNEKLFF.

This sequence joins TRBV11-2 and TRBJ2-2, with 10 bases matching TRBD1. The CDR3 has 15 amino acids. Unmatched junction bases numbered 3, after V lost 3 bases and J lost 5 bases. CDR1 and CDR2 from the germline V gene are SGHAT and FQNNGV. CDR3 sequence (DNA): TGTGCCAGCAGCTTTGGACAGGGGGTAACCGGGGAGCTGTTTTTT. This codes for CASSFGQGVTGELFF. Full variable domain (missing parts from reference TRBV11-2 and TRBJ2-2): EAGVAQSPRYKIIEKRQSVAFWCNPISGHATLYWYQQILGQGPKLLIQFQNNGVVDDSQLPKDRFSAERLKGVDSTLKIQPAKLEDSAVYLCASSFGQGVTGELFFGEGSRLTVL.

J is TRBJ2-3 and V is TRBV28, with D maybe TRBD2 (5 bases). Germline V gene data show CDR1 as MDHEN and CDR2 as SYDVKM. Trimming cost V 7 bases and J 0 bases, with 17 bases left between them. The CDR3 has 16 amino acids. The CDR3 sequence is CASKIPGGPSTDTQYF. DNA for the CDR3: TGTGCCAGCAAAATACCCGGCGGGCCTAGCACAGATACGCAGTATTTT.